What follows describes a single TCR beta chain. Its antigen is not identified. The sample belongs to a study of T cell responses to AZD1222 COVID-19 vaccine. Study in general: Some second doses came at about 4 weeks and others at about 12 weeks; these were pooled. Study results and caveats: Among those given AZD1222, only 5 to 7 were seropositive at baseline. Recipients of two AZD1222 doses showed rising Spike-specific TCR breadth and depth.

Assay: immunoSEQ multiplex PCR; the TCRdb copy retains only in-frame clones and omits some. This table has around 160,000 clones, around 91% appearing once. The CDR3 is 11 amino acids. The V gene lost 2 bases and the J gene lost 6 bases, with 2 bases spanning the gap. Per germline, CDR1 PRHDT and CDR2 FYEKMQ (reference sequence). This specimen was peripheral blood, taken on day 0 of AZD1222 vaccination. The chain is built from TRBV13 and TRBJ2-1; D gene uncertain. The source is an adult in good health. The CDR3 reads CASSLSNEQFF. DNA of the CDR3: TGTGCCAGCAGCTTATCCAATGAGCAGTTCTTC. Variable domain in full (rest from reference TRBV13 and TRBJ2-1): AAGVIQSPRHLIKEKRETATLKCYPIPRHDTVYWYQQGPGQDPQFLISFYEKMQSDKGSIPDRFSAQQFSDYHSELNMSSLELGDSALYFCASSLSNEQFFGPGTRLTVL.